Detailed here is one T cell receptor (beta chain). Its cognate antigen is unknown. The CDR3 has 14 residues. The germline CDR1 and CDR2 sequences are SEHNR and FQNEAQ (reference sequence). V shed 4 bases and J shed 4 bases, with 13 bases lying between them. Documented time point: patch test 2, 6 weeks after DPC sensitization. The treatment: therapeutic diphenylcyclopropenone sensitization with weekly scalp DPC. Phlebotomy was performed prior to application of every patch test. These data originate in a study of human T cells and chemical hapten exposure. Background on the study: Per-sample TCR yield variability stemmed mainly from small pooled library volume differences. Findings of the study overall: Versus controls, expanded TCRs had significantly more large CDR3 similarity clusters. DPC sensitization left the count of TCRs above 1 in 1000 unchanged.

TCRdb called the RACE reads again in MiXCR, with one record for every CDR3 protein. Here the sample spans around 99,000 distinct CDR3 sequences, about 11% being singletons. The chain carries TRBV7-9 and TRBJ1-1, with a tentative D call TRBD1 (6 bases). The clonotype originates from a man between 35 and 55 years old with alopecia areata. Some clones in this sample may be carry-over from other donors' samples. The material sequenced was whole blood, taken in connection with sensitization to the hapten diphenylcyclopropenone (DPC). The CDR3 sequence: CASSSRQELTEAFF. For the CDR3, the DNA is TGTGCCAGCAGCTCGAGACAGGAACTCACTGAAGCTTTCTTT.